This T cell receptor beta chain derives from a study of shared clonotypes between healthy human individuals. In the study overall: Contributing individuals were a couple of females and three males aged 18 to 49. Study outcomes and limitations: A generally larger estimated richness was seen in naive subsets than in memory subsets. Incompleteness in sorted-subset sequencing, despite large depth, was shown by rarefaction.

Recent acute infections and vaccinations were absent in the healthy HIV-negative adult donors. Profiling relied on immunoSEQ multiplex PCR, and the TCRdb table lists in-frame clones only, not all of them. This sample has approximately 2.1 million clones, with 85% to 95% found just once. The CDR3 loop spans 15 amino acids. Germline loops: CDR1 SEHNR, CDR2 FQNEAQ (reference sequence). V shed 4 bases and J shed 1 base, with 12 bases lying between them. As for this clone: Its antigen is unknown.

The chain employs TRBV7-9 and TRBJ2-3; D gene unclear. This TCR was recovered from a man between 18 and 29 years old in good health. Some clones in this sample may be carry-over from other donors' samples. Sample: naive CD4+ T cells from PBMCs. Subset reported: CD45RA+ positively selected. The DNA of the CDR3 is TGTGCCAGCAGCTCACAAAGACTGGGCACAGATACGCAGTATTTT. This gives the protein CASSSQRLGTDTQYF.